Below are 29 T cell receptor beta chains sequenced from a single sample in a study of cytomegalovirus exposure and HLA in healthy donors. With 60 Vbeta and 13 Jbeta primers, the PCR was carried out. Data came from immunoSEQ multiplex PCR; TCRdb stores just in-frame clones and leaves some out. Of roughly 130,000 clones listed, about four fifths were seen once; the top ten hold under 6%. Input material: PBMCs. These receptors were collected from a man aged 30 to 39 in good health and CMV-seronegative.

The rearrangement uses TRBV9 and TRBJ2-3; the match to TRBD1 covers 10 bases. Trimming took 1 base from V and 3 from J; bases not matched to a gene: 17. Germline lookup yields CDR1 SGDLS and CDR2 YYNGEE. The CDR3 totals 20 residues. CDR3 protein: CASSVNPGQGIGLRTDTQYF. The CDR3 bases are TGTGCCAGCAGCGTAAACCCGGGACAGGGGATTGGACTGCGGACAGATACGCAGTATTTT.

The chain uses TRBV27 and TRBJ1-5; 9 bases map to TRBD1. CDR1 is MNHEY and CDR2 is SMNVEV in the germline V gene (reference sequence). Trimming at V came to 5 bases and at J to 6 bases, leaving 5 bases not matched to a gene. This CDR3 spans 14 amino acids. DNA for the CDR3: TGTGCCAGCAGTATTACAGGGGGCGGTCAGCCCCAGCATTTT. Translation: CASSITGGGQPQHF.

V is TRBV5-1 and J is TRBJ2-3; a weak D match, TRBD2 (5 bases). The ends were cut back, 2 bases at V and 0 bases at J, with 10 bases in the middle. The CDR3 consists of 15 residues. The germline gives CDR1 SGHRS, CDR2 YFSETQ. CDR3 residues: CASSFSPSSTDTQYF. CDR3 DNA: TGCGCCAGCAGCTTTAGCCCTAGCAGCACAGATACGCAGTATTTT. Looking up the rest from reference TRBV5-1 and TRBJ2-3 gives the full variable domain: KAGVTQTPRYLIKTRGQQVTLSCSPISGHRSVSWYQQTPGQGLQFLFEYFSETQRNKGNFPGRFSGRQFSNSRSEMNVSTLELGDSALYLCASSFSPSSTDTQYFGPGTRLTVL.

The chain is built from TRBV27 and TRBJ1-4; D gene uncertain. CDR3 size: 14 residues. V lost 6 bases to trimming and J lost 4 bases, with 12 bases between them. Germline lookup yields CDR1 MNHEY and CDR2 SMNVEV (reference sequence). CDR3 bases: TGTGCCAGCAGCCAAGGAACAGTTAATGAAAAACTGTTTTTT. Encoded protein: CASSQGTVNEKLFF.

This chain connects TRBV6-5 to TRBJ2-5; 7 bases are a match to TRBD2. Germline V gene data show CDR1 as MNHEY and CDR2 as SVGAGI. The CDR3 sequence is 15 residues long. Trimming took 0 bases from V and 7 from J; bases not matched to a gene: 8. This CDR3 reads CASSYSSSGQGTQYF. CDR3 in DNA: TGTGCCAGCAGTTACTCGAGTAGCGGGCAGGGGACCCAGTACTTC.

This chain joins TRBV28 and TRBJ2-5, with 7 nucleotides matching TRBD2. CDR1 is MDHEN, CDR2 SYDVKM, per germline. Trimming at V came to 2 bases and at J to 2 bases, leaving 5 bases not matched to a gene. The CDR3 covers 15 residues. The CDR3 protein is CASSLGGEGQETQYF. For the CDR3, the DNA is TGTGCCAGCAGTTTAGGGGGGGAGGGGCAAGAGACCCAGTACTTC.

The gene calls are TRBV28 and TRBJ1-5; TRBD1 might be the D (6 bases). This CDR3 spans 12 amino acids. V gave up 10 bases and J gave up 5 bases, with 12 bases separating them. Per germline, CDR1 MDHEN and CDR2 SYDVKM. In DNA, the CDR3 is TGTGCCACTCAGGGGTTGGATCAGCCCCAGCATTTT. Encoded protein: CATQGLDQPQHF.

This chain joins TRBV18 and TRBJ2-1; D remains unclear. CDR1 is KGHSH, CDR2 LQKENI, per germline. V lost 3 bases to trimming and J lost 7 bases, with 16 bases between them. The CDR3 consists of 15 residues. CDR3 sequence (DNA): TGTGCCAGCTCACCTCAGGCCAATCCGCGAAATGAGCAGTTCTTC. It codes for CASSPQANPRNEQFF.

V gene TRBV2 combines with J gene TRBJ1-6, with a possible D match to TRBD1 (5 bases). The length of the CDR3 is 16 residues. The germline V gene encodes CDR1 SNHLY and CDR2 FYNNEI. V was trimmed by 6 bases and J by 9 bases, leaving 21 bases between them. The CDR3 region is CASRDPFRGWGSPLHF. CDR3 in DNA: TGTGCCAGCAGAGACCCATTTAGGGGTTGGGGTTCACCCCTCCACTTT.

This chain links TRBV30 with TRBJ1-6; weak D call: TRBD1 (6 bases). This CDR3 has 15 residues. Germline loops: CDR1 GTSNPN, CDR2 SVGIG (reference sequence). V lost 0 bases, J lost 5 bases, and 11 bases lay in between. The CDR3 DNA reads TGTGCCTGGAGTGTACTTGGACAGAATAATTCACCCCTCCACTTT. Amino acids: CAWSVLGQNNSPLHF.

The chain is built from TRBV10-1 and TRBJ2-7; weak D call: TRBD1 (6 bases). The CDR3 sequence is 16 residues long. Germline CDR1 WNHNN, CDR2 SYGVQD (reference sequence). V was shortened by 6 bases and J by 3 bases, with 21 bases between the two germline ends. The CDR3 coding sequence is TGCGCCAGCAGCAAGGACAGTCTAGGGATGTTCTACGAGCAGTACTTC. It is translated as CASSKDSLGMFYEQYF.

In DNA form, the CDR3 reads TGTGCCAGCAGGGGGGGGCGGGGGCAATATAATTCACCCCTCCACTTT. Its translation: CASRGGRGQYNSPLHF. This chain uses TRBV28 with TRBJ1-6, with D possibly matching TRBD1 (6 bases). Trimming took 6 bases from V and 4 from J, leaving 16 bases between them. CDR1 MDHEN and CDR2 SYDVKM come from the germline V gene. CDR3 length: 16 residues.

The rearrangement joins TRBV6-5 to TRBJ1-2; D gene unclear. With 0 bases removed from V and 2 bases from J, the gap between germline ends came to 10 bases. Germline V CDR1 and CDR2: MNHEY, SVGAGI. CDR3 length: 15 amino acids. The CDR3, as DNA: TGTGCCAGCAGTTACTCGCATCGGGTAAACTATGGCTACACCTTC. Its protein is CASSYSHRVNYGYTF.

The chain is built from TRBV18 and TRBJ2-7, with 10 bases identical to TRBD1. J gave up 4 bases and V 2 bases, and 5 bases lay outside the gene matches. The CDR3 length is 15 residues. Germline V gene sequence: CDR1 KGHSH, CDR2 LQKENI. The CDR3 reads CASSPFRDRGYEQYF. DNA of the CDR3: TGTGCCAGCTCACCATTCCGGGACAGGGGATACGAGCAGTACTTC.

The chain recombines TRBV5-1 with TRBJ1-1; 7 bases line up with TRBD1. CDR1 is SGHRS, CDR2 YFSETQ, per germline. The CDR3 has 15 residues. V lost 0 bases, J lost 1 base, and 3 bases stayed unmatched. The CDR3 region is CASSLVAGGNTEAFF. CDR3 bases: TGCGCCAGCAGCTTGGTGGCAGGGGGGAACACTGAAGCTTTCTTT.

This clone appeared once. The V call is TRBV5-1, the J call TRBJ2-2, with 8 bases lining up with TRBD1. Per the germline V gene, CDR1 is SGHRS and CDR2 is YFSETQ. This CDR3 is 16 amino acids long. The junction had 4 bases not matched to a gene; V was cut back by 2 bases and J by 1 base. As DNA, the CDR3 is TGCGCCAGCAGCTTACGACAGGGGAGGAACACCGGGGAGCTGTTTTTT. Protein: CASSLRQGRNTGELFF.

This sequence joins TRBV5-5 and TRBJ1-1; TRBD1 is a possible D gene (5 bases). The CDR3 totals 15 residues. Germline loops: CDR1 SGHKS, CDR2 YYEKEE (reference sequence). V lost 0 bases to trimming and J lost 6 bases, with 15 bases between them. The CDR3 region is CASSLDGHARSEAFF. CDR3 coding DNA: TGTGCCAGCAGCTTGGACGGACACGCCCGCTCTGAAGCTTTCTTT.

The CDR3 nucleotides are TGTGCCAGTAGTATCCCCGGGGGCAATCAGCCCCAGCATTTT. Its protein is CASSIPGGNQPQHF. This chain links TRBV19 with TRBJ1-5, with D unclear. Germline CDR1 LNHDA, CDR2 SQIVND (reference sequence). V was shortened by 3 bases and J by 2 bases, with 8 bases between the two germline ends. The CDR3 covers 14 residues.

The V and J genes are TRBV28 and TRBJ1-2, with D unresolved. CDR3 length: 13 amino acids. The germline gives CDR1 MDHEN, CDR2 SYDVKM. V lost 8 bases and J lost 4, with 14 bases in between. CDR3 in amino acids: CASSLTLAYGYTF. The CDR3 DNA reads TGTGCCAGCTCGCTGACTCTGGCCTATGGCTACACCTTC.

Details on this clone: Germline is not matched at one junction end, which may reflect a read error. The CDR3: CASSESSGGARRSQYF. CDR3 sequence (DNA): TGTGCTAGCAGCGAATCTAGCGGGGGGGCCCGAAGATCGCAGTATTTT. This chain joins TRBV7-7 and TRBJ2-3; 12 bases agree with TRBD2. CDR3 length equals 16 residues. From germline, CDR1 is SSHAT and CDR2 FNYEAQ (reference sequence).

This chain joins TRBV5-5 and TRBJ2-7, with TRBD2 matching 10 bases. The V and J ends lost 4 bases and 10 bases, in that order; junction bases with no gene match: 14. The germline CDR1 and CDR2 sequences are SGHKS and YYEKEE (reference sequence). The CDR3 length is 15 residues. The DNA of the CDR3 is TGTGCCAGCAGCCCACTTCCCCTAGCGGGAGAAGGCCAGTACTTC. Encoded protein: CASSPLPLAGEGQYF.

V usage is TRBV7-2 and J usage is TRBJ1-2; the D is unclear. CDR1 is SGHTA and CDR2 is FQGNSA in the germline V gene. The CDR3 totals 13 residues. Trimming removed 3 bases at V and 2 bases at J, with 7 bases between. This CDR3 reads CASSFRGNYGYTF. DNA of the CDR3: TGTGCCAGCAGCTTTCGCGGGAACTATGGCTACACCTTC.

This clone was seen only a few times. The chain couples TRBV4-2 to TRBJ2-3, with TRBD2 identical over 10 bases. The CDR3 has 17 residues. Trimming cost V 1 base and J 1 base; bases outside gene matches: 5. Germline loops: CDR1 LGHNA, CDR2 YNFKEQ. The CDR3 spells CASSQVTTSGRTDTQYF. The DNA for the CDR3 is TGTGCCAGCAGCCAAGTGACGACTAGCGGGCGCACAGATACGCAGTATTTT.

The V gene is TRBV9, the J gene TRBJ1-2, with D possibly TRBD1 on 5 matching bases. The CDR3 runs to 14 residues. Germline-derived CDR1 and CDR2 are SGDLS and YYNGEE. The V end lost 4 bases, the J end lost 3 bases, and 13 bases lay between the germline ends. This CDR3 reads CASSSLTGHYGYTF. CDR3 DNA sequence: TGTGCCAGCAGCTCACTCACAGGCCACTATGGCTACACCTTC.

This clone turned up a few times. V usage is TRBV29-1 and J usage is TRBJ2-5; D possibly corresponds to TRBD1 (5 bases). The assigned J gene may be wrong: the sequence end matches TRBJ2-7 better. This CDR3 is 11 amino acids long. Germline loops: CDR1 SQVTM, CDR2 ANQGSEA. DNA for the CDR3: TGCAGCGTTGATGACAGCTACGAGCAGTACTTC. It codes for CSVDDSYEQYF.

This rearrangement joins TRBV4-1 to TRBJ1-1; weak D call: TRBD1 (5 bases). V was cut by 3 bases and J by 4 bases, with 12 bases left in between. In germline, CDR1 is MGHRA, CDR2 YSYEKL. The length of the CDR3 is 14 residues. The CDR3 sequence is CASSQIQGPTEAFF. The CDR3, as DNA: TGCGCCAGCAGCCAGATCCAGGGTCCCACTGAAGCTTTCTTT.

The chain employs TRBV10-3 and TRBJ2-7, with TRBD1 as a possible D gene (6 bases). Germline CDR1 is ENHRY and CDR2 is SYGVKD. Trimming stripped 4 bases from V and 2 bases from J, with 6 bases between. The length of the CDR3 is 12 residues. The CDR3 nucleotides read TGTGCCATCAGTGGACAGGCCTACGAGCAGTACTTC. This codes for CAISGQAYEQYF.

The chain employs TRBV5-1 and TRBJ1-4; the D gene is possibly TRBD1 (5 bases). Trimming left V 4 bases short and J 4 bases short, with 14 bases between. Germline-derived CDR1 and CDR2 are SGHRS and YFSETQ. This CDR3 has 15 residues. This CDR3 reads CASSATGTSNEKLFF. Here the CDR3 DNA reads TGCGCCAGCAGCGCGACGGGGACTAGTAATGAAAAACTGTTTTTT.

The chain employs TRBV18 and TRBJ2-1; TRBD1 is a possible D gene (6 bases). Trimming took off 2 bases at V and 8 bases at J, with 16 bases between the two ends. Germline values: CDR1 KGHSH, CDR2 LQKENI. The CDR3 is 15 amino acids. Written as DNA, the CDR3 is TGTGCCAGCTCACCAAGGGCCACAGGGTGGGATGAGCAGTTCTTC. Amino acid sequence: CASSPRATGWDEQFF.